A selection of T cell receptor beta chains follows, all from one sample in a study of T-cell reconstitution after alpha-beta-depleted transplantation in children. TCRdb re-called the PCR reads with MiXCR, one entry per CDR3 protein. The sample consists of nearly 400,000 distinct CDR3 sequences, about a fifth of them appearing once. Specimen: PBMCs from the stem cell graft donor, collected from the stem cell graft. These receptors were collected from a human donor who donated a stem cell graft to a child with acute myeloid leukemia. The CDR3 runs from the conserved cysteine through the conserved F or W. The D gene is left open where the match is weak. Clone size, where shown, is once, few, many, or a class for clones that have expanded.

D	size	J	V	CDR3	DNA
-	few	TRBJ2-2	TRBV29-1	CSVHQNTGELFF	TGCAGCGTGCACCAGAACACCGGGGAGCTGTTTTTT
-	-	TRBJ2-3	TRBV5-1	CASSLDGTSDTQYF	TGCGCCAGCAGCTTGGACGGGACTTCGGATACGCAGTATTTT
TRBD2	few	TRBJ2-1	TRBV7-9	CASSARSSGTPHEQFF	TGTGCCAGCAGCGCAAGGTCTAGCGGGACCCCCCATGAGCAGTTCTTC
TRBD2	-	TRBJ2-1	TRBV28	CASSLAGEYNEQFF	TGTGCCAGCAGTCTAGCGGGAGAGTACAATGAGCAGTTCTTC
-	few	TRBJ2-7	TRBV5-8	CASSFGQQFSYEQYF	TGTGCCAGCAGCTTCGGGCAACAGTTCTCCTACGAGCAGTACTTC
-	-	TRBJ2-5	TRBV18	CASSPEVAQYF	TGTGCCAGCTCACCCGAGGTGGCCCAGTACTTC
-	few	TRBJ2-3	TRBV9	CASSVAGSTDTQYF	TGTGCCAGCAGCGTAGCGGGTAGCACAGATACGCAGTATTTT
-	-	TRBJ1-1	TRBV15	CATSRVWRSGNTEAFF	TGTGCCACCAGCAGAGTATGGCGCAGTGGGAACACTGAAGCTTTCTTT
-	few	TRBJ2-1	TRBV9	CASSVGNTYNEQFF	TGTGCCAGCAGCGTAGGTAATACCTACAATGAGCAGTTCTTC
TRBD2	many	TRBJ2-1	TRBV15	CATSRLAGSDEQFF	TGTGCCACCAGCAGACTAGCGGGGAGTGATGAGCAGTTCTTC
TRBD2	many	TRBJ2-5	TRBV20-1	CSARELAGERGTQYF	TGCAGTGCTAGAGAACTAGCGGGAGAACGTGGGACCCAGTACTTC
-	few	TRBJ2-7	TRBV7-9	CASSLGGTGRYEQYF	TGTGCCAGCAGCTTAGGGGGCACAGGTCGGTACGAGCAGTACTTC
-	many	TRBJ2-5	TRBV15	CATSRDRTQYQETQYF	TGTGCCACCAGCAGAGATCGAACCCAGTACCAAGAGACCCAGTACTTC
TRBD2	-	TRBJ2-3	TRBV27	CASSPERLREEQYF	TGTGCCAGCAGCCCCGAGCGATTGCGGGAGGAACAGTATTTT
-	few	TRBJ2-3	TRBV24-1	CATSMPGEADTQYF	TGTGCCACCAGCATGCCGGGAGAGGCAGATACGCAGTATTTT
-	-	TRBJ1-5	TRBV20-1	CSANTGRGKPQHF	TGCAGTGCCAACACAGGGAGGGGTAAGCCCCAGCATTTT
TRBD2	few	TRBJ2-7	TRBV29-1	CSVERLAGDYEQYF	TGCAGCGTTGAGCGGCTAGCGGGGGACTACGAGCAGTACTTC
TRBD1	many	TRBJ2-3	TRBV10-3	CAISGDSHTDTQYF	TGTGCCATCAGTGGGGACAGTCACACAGATACGCAGTATTTT
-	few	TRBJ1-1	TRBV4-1	CASSPRLVIGNTEAFF	TGCGCCAGCAGCCCTAGATTGGTAATTGGGAACACTGAAGCTTTCTTT
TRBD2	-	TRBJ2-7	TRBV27	CASSLAAGGSYEQYF	TGTGCCAGCAGTTTAGCAGCGGGAGGCTCCTACGAGCAGTACTTC